This T cell receptor (beta chain) was recorded in a study of T cell clones after liver transplantation. Turning to the study itself: A pre-transplant mixed lymphocyte reaction with TCRbeta sequencing defined graft-donor-reactive clones followed in post-transplant blood. Whole-study results and caveats: Post-transplant, graft-donor-reactive CD4 TCRbeta sequences in blood dropped significantly in 5 of 8 subjects. A larger donor-reactive than third-party decline suggested partial antigen-specific deletion.

The repertoire was sequenced with immunoSEQ multiplex PCR; TCRdb's copy has only in-frame clones and lacks some. The sample shows 85,000 to 110,000 clones, about 86% of them seen only once. CD3+CD4+ and CD3+CD8+ cells were FACS-sorted from thawed unstimulated PBMCs. This clone was counted a few times. Its antigen is undetermined. The source was CD4+ T cells from blood, collected approximately 43 months after liver transplant. The clonotype was recovered from a human patient who received a liver transplant. Some T cells may have come from the graft donor.

CDR3 amino acids: CASSIRGYSNQPQHF. Here the CDR3 DNA reads TGTGCCAGTAGTATAAGAGGTTATAGCAATCAGCCCCAGCATTTT. The chain has TRBV19 and TRBJ1-5; no clear D. The CDR3 contains 15 residues. CDR1 is LNHDA and CDR2 is SQIVND in the germline V gene (reference sequence). V lost 2 bases to trimming and J lost 0 bases, with 8 bases between them.